This T cell receptor beta chain was found in a study of T cell responses to AZD1222 COVID-19 vaccine. General study points: The donors showed a predominance of white British ancestry and of females, with possible underestimation of clonal diversity. Spike-spanning, vaccine-associated CD4 TCRs were dominant at 160-218 and 743-854.

Libraries were prepared by immunoSEQ multiplex PCR; TCRdb keeps only in-frame clonotypes and omits some of them. The sample includes 150,000 or so clones, about 91% of them seen just once. Germline V gene data show CDR1 as SGHVS and CDR2 as FQNEAQ. V dropped 5 bases and J dropped 3 bases, with 14 bases sitting between them. This CDR3 spans 15 amino acids. Comments on this clone: The antigen is not known.

The rearrangement joins TRBV7-8 to TRBJ1-3; weak D call: TRBD1 (6 bases). The source was peripheral blood, collected on day 0 of AZD1222 vaccination. This receptor was obtained from an adult in good health. CDR3 sequence (DNA): TGTGCCAGCAGCCCACTAAACAGGGTTGGAAACACCATATATTTT. Its translation is CASSPLNRVGNTIYF.